What follows are 12 T cell receptor beta chains derived from one specimen sequenced in a study of vaccination and CD4 T cells after COVID-19. TCRdb analysed the PCR reads with MiXCR anew, one entry per CDR3 protein. The table includes about 33,000 distinct CDR3 sequences, around 39% detected once. The time point is: late sampling 161 to 241 days after vaccination in a few convalescent patients. Material: CD4+ T cells from blood, obtained about 7 months after SARS-CoV-2 vaccination. The receptor set was obtained from a human donor who had recovered from COVID-19.

The chain joins TRBV20-1 to TRBJ2-3; D is undetermined. The CDR3 contains 12 residues. Germline V CDR1 and CDR2: DFQATT, SNEGSKA (reference sequence). The ends were cut back, 3 bases at V and 2 bases at J, with 6 bases in the middle. The CDR3 sequence is CSASGYTDTQYF. The CDR3 DNA follows: TGCAGTGCTAGCGGATACACAGATACGCAGTATTTT.

This clonotype was detected a few times. The chain links TRBV27 to TRBJ2-3; unclear D gene. V shed 3 bases and J shed 1 base, with 8 bases lying between them. In germline, CDR1 is MNHEY, CDR2 SMNVEV (reference sequence). CDR3 length equals 14 residues. This CDR3 reads CASSFGLGTDTQYF. The CDR3 DNA is TGTGCCAGCAGTTTTGGGCTAGGCACAGATACGCAGTATTTT.

The sample holds a few counts of this clonotype. The chain couples TRBV7-2 to TRBJ2-3; D unresolved. The CDR3 totals 14 residues. V was shortened by 1 base and J by 4 bases, with 9 bases between the two germline ends. Germline values: CDR1 SGHTA, CDR2 FQGNSA. CDR3 DNA: TGTGCCAGCAGCTTAGATACCGCTTCAGATACGCAGTATTTT. Its translation is CASSLDTASDTQYF. Filled out from reference TRBV7-2 and TRBJ2-3, the complete variable domain reads GAGVSQSPSNKVTEKGKDVELRCDPISGHTALYWYRQSLGQGLEFLIYFQGNSAPDKSGLPSDRFSAERTGGSVSTLTIQRTQQEDSAVYLCASSLDTASDTQYFGPGTRLTVL.

This clonotype showed up just a few times. The rearrangement uses TRBV7-2 and TRBJ1-5; D unclear. Germline lookup yields CDR1 SGHTA and CDR2 FQGNSA. The ends were cut back, 7 bases at V and 6 bases at J, with 13 bases in the middle. There are 13 residues in the CDR3. The CDR3 DNA follows: TGTGCCAGCACCCCATACGGTGGTCAGCCCCAGCATTTT. Its translation: CASTPYGGQPQHF.

This chain joins TRBV5-8 and TRBJ1-4; TRBD1 might be the D (6 bases). The CDR3 length is 17 residues. With 0 bases removed from V and 8 bases from J, the gap between germline ends came to 20 bases. Per the germline V gene, CDR1 is SGHTS and CDR2 is YDEGEE. CDR3: CASSLEGTGRKNEKLFF. For the CDR3, the DNA is TGTGCCAGCAGCTTGGAAGGTACAGGGCGGAAGAACGAAAAACTGTTTTTT.

This clonotype was counted at least ten times. The CDR3 DNA follows: TGCAGTGCCAGCCTTGGTGGGGCTGGGCAGCCCCAGCATTTT. Translated, it gives CSASLGGAGQPQHF. The V and J genes are TRBV20-1 and TRBJ1-5, with TRBD1 as a possible D gene (5 bases). Between the trimmed V and J ends, which lost 6 bases and 7 bases, there was a span of 19 bases. The CDR3 is made up of 14 amino acids. Germline V gene data show CDR1 as DFQATT and CDR2 as SNEGSKA (reference sequence).

The J gene is TRBJ2-1, the V gene TRBV6-5; D is uncertain. This CDR3 is 15 amino acids long. Germline V gives CDR1 MNHEY, CDR2 SVGAGI. Trimming took 4 bases from V and 0 from J, leaving 10 bases between them. The CDR3 here is CASSSQSSSYNEQFF. The CDR3 DNA sequence: TGTGCCAGCAGTTCCCAGTCGAGCTCCTACAATGAGCAGTTCTTC.

The gene calls are TRBV7-6 and TRBJ2-3; TRBD2 matches 11 bases. This CDR3 comprises 14 residues. Germline CDR1 SGHVS, CDR2 FNYEAQ. The V segment lost 6 bases and the J segment 5 bases; nucleotides outside the gene matches: 4. In nucleotides, the CDR3 is TGTGCCAGCAGTCGGACTAGCGGGCTAGATACGCAGTATTTT. Protein product: CASSRTSGLDTQYF. Full variable domain (remainder filled in from reference TRBV7-6 and TRBJ2-3): GAGVSQSPRYKVTKRGQDVALRCDPISGHVSLYWYRQALGQGPEFLTYFNYEAQQDKSGLPNDRFSAERPEGSISTLTIQRTEQRDSAMYRCASSRTSGLDTQYFGPGTRLTVL.

A few counts support this clonotype. The chain has TRBV7-9 and TRBJ1-1; a possible D gene is TRBD1 (5 bases). The ends were cut back, 3 bases at V and 1 base at J, with 9 bases in the middle. CDR1 SEHNR and CDR2 FQNEAQ come from the germline V gene (reference sequence). The CDR3 totals 14 residues. The CDR3 nucleotides read TGTGCCAGCAGCTTGGTGGACAAGAACACTGAAGCTTTCTTT. Translated: CASSLVDKNTEAFF. Combining the CDR3 with reference TRBV7-9 and TRBJ1-1 gives the whole variable domain DTGVSQNPRHKITKRGQNVTFRCDPISEHNRLYWYRQTLGQGPEFLTYFQNEAQLEKSRLLSDRFSAERPKGSFSTLEIQRTEQGDSAMYLCASSLVDKNTEAFFGQGTRLTVV.

The table lists this clonotype with a few counts. The CDR3 sequence: CSASSTANQPQHF. The CDR3 nucleotides are TGCAGTGCTAGTTCGACCGCTAATCAGCCCCAGCATTTT. V and J are TRBV20-1 and TRBJ1-5; D is unresolved. V lost 3 bases to trimming and J lost 4 bases, with 10 bases between them. CDR1 and CDR2 from the germline V gene are DFQATT and SNEGSKA (reference sequence). CDR3 length: 13 amino acids.

V is TRBV7-9 and J is TRBJ1-5; D remains ambiguous. Germline V lookup: CDR1 SEHNR, CDR2 FQNEAQ (reference sequence). Trimming took off 4 bases at V and 5 bases at J, with 21 bases between the two ends. This CDR3 has 17 residues. Written as DNA, the CDR3 is TGTGCCAGCAGCTCGTCCATCAGCGGGCCTTCCTATCAGCCCCAGCATTTT. Translating gives CASSSSISGPSYQPQHF.

This clonotype showed up just a few times. CDR3 sequence reads: CASSLARHSGSYTF. For the CDR3, the DNA is TGTGCCAGCAGCTTAGCGAGACATTCCGGGAGCTACACCTTC. The gene calls are TRBV7-2 and TRBJ1-2; the D is unclear. Trimming removed 0 bases from V and 9 bases from J, with 14 bases in between. Germline lookup yields CDR1 SGHTA and CDR2 FQGNSA. This CDR3 has 14 amino acids.